This T cell receptor beta chain stems from a study of shared T cell receptors in the human thymus. Using immunoSEQ multiplex PCR, the repertoire was profiled, and TCRdb retains in-frame clones only, with some absent. The sample has about 540,000 clones, around 78% seen once. The CDR3 length is 14 residues. The junction had 1 base not matched to a gene; V was cut back by 1 base and J by 2 bases. Germline V gene lookup returns CDR1 SGHAT and CDR2 FQNNGV. These data were also filed under a second study, of human thymus T cells. As that study records: During corrective heart surgery, resections were taken, and the thymus tissue came from them. Within thymic and blood repertoires, V and J gene usage appeared to be biased.

V usage is TRBV11-2 and J usage is TRBJ1-1; 7 bases align to TRBD1. The source is a boy less than two years old with a congenital heart defect. The sequenced material came from thymocytes. CDR3 residues: CASSLGQGNTEAFF. As DNA, the CDR3 is TGTGCCAGCAGCTTAGGACAGGGAAACACTGAAGCTTTCTTT.